This T cell receptor (beta chain) originates from a study of regulatory T cells in long-lasting Graves disease. The time point denotes: newly diagnosed GD, antithyroid drugs for less than 3 months. From RNA extracted from PBMCs, the TCR library was made. In building TCR beta libraries, iRepertoire HTBI primers were used together with Arm-PCR of CDR3 regions. TCRdb analysed the multiplex PCR reads with MiXCR anew, one entry per CDR3 protein. The sample carries 400,000 to 550,000 distinct CDR3 sequences, about 17% recorded once. The CDR3 is 13 residues long. Trimming removed 6 bases at V and 4 bases at J, with 12 bases between. The germline CDR1 and CDR2 sequences are LGHDT and YNNKEL (reference sequence). This clonotype was counted many times. The same data also contributed to another study, on T cells in Graves' hyperthyroidism and ophthalmopathy.

Sequencing was performed on peripheral blood mononuclear cells (PBMCs), taken at new diagnosis, from a patient treated with antithyroid drugs. J is TRBJ1-2 and V is TRBV3-1; D may be TRBD1 (6 bases). This TCR came from a young woman with Graves disease. The CDR3 region has the DNA TGTGCCAGCAGTCAACAGGGATCCTATGGCTACACCTTC. Translation: CASSQQGSYGYTF. The entire variable domain, with the rest obtained from reference TRBV3-1 and TRBJ1-2, is as follows: DTAVSQTPKYLVTQMGNDKSIKCEQNLGHDTMYWYKQDSKKFLKIMFSYNNKELIINETVPNRFSPKSPDKAHLNLHINSLELGDSAVYFCASSQQGSYGYTFGSGTRLTVV.